Each of the 20 T cell receptor beta chains below was sequenced from the same sample in a study of blood T cell repertoires in COVID-19. Using immunoSEQ multiplex PCR, the repertoire was profiled, and TCRdb retains in-frame clones only, with some absent. This sample has 170,000 or so clones; 83% occur once, and the top ten carry 1.5%. Sequencing was done on a sample of peripheral blood. The receptors shown here come from a human donor in a cohort sampled during active COVID-19.

This chain connects TRBV5-4 to TRBJ1-6; D unresolved. The V gene's germline CDR1 is SGHNT and CDR2 YYREEE (reference sequence). The CDR3 sequence is 15 residues long. V was shortened by 0 bases and J by 5 bases, with 9 bases between the two germline ends. In DNA form, the CDR3 reads TGTGCCAGCAGCTTGGGAGACATCCATAATTCACCCCTCCACTTT. It is translated as CASSLGDIHNSPLHF.

The CDR3 nucleotides read TGTGCCAGCAGCACGGGAGACGGGGCGCAGTATTTT. Its protein product is CASSTGDGAQYF. This chain connects TRBV7-9 to TRBJ2-3; a possible D gene is TRBD2 (6 bases). V shed 5 bases and J shed 10 bases, with 13 bases lying between them. The germline gives CDR1 SEHNR, CDR2 FQNEAQ (reference sequence). The CDR3 is made up of 12 amino acids.

This chain connects TRBV6-4 to TRBJ2-3; 11 nucleotides match TRBD2. With V trimmed by 4 bases and J by 4 bases, 4 bases remained unmatched. The CDR3 loop spans 15 amino acids. Germline V gene data show CDR1 as MRHNA and CDR2 as SNTAGT. CDR3 protein: CASSVTSGSSDTQYF. CDR3 DNA sequence: TGTGCCAGCAGTGTCACTAGCGGGAGTTCAGATACGCAGTATTTT.

The sample holds one count of this clone. The J gene is TRBJ1-4, the V gene TRBV11-2; 7 positions match TRBD1. The CDR3 is 15 residues long. Looked up from germline, CDR1 is SGHAT and CDR2 is FQNNGV. Trimming at V came to 3 bases and at J to 5 bases, leaving 6 bases not matched to a gene. The CDR3: CASSFWGQMNEKLFF. In DNA, the CDR3 is TGTGCCAGCAGCTTTTGGGGACAGATGAATGAAAAACTGTTTTTT.

This clone appeared a few times. The chain links TRBV28 to TRBJ2-7; D uncertain. The CDR3 loop spans 12 amino acids. V was trimmed by 7 bases and J by 4 bases, leaving 11 bases between them. Germline-derived CDR1 and CDR2 are MDHEN and SYDVKM. The CDR3 protein is CASTTPGYEQYF. CDR3 DNA: TGTGCCAGCACTACCCCCGGGTACGAGCAGTACTTC.

The V gene is TRBV4-2, the J gene TRBJ2-5, with 7 bases identical to TRBD1. Germline V gene sequence: CDR1 LGHNA, CDR2 YNFKEQ. The CDR3 spans 15 residues. Unmatched junction bases numbered 6, after V lost 4 bases and J lost 1 base. CDR3 residues: CASSLSQGPQETQYF. CDR3 sequence (DNA): TGTGCCAGCAGCCTGTCACAGGGGCCCCAAGAGACCCAGTACTTC.

This rearrangement joins TRBV6-2 or TRBV6-3 to TRBJ1-1; 8 nucleotides agree with TRBD1. CDR1 is MNHEY, CDR2 SVGEGT, per germline. V was pared by 2 bases and J by 3 bases, with 8 bases of the junction left unmatched. The CDR3 extends over 16 amino acids. CDR3 nucleotides: TGTGCCAGCAGTTACCGGTCGACAGGGGTGGACACTGAAGCTTTCTTT. Its protein product is CASSYRSTGVDTEAFF.

V and J are TRBV11-2 and TRBJ2-1; D might be TRBD2 (6 bases). This CDR3 comprises 16 residues. Per the germline V gene, CDR1 is SGHAT and CDR2 is FQNNGV. Trimming left V 5 bases short and J 6 bases short, with 20 bases between. Here the CDR3 reads CASSPMGGLGGNEQFF. The DNA for the CDR3 is TGTGCCAGCAGCCCTATGGGTGGGTTGGGGGGCAATGAGCAGTTCTTC.

Only one count was recorded for this clone. The same CDR3 can be traced to other DNA sequences in this sample. The chain is built from TRBV11-2 and TRBJ1-2; 7 positions match TRBD1. Trimming removed 1 base from V and 5 bases from J; junction bases left unmatched: 1. CDR3 length: 13 residues. Germline lookup yields CDR1 SGHAT and CDR2 FQNNGV. The CDR3 sequence: CASSLGQGYGYTF. CDR3 nucleotide sequence: TGTGCCAGCAGCTTAGGACAGGGTTATGGCTACACCTTC. The full variable domain, its missing parts supplied by reference TRBV11-2 and TRBJ1-2, is EAGVAQSPRYKIIEKRQSVAFWCNPISGHATLYWYQQILGQGPKLLIQFQNNGVVDDSQLPKDRFSAERLKGVDSTLKIQPAKLEDSAVYLCASSLGQGYGYTFGSGTRLTVV.

The rearrangement joins TRBV11-3 to TRBJ2-1, with D maybe TRBD1 (5 bases). V was pared by 2 bases and J by 4 bases, with 12 bases between. The CDR3 runs to 15 residues. Germline V gene lookup returns CDR1 SGHNT and CDR2 YENEEA. The CDR3 sequence: CASSLTGQAYNEQFF. The CDR3 bases are TGTGCCAGCAGCTTAACAGGACAAGCATACAATGAGCAGTTCTTC.

The chain joins TRBV10-3 to TRBJ2-7, with TRBD1 as a possible D gene (5 bases). Looked up from germline, CDR1 is ENHRY and CDR2 is SYGVKD. Trimming shortened V by 4 bases and J by 5 bases, and 18 bases separated the two germline ends. CDR3 size: 15 residues. This CDR3 reads CAISGAQTVGDEQYF. CDR3 nucleotide sequence: TGTGCCATCAGTGGAGCACAGACGGTAGGGGACGAGCAGTACTTC.

The table lists this clone with a count of one. The genes are TRBV14 and TRBJ1-1; D is unclear. The V and J ends lost 7 bases and 1 base respectively, with 13 bases between them. Germline lookup yields CDR1 SGHDN and CDR2 FVKESK. This CDR3 has 14 amino acids. The CDR3 here is CASNEGFWNTEAFF. In nucleotides, the CDR3 is TGTGCCAGCAACGAGGGATTCTGGAACACTGAAGCTTTCTTT. The entire variable domain, with the rest obtained from reference TRBV14 and TRBJ1-1, is as follows: EAGVTQFPSHSVIEKGQTVTLRCDPISGHDNLYWYRRVMGKEIKFLLHFVKESKQDESGMPNNRFLAERTGGTYSTLKVQPAELEDSGVYFCASNEGFWNTEAFFGQGTRLTVV.

Only one count was recorded for this clone. The rearrangement uses TRBV24-1 and TRBJ2-1, with TRBD1 matching over 9 bases. This CDR3 has 15 amino acids. Germline loops: CDR1 KGHDR, CDR2 SFDVKD. J was trimmed by 8 bases and V by 4 bases; bases with no gene match: 8. As DNA, the CDR3 is TGTGCCACCAGTGACCGGGACAGGGTATTGGATGAGCAGTTCTTC. Translated: CATSDRDRVLDEQFF.

J is TRBJ1-5 and V is TRBV3-1 (or the pseudogene TRBV3-2); 8 nucleotides line up with TRBD1. This CDR3 comprises 16 residues. Germline lookup yields CDR1 LGHDT and CDR2 YNNKEL (reference sequence). Trimming at V came to 3 bases and at J to 2 bases, leaving 6 bases not matched to a gene. The CDR3 protein is CASSHAQGAGNQPQHF. The CDR3 DNA follows: TGTGCCAGCAGCCACGCGCAGGGGGCGGGCAATCAGCCCCAGCATTTT.

The rearrangement uses TRBV11-3 and TRBJ2-7; a possible D gene is TRBD1 (6 bases). V lost 4 bases and J 6 bases, leaving 13 bases between the germline ends. Per germline, CDR1 SGHNT and CDR2 YENEEA. The CDR3 has 13 residues. The CDR3 DNA is TGTGCCAGCAGCTCGGTAACAGGGAGCGAGCAGTACTTC. It is translated as CASSSVTGSEQYF. The variable domain in full, completed from reference TRBV11-3 and TRBJ2-7, reads EAGVVQSPRYKIIEKKQPVAFWCNPISGHNTLYWYLQNLGQGPELLIRYENEEAVDDSQLPKDRFSAERLKGVDSTLKIQPAELGDSAVYLCASSSVTGSEQYFGPGTRLTVT.

The DNA for the CDR3 is TGTGCCAGCACCCTCGTAGCGCGGGGCACCATATATTTT. Protein sequence: CASTLVARGTIYF. The chain employs TRBV12-3 or TRBV12-4 and TRBJ1-3; D not resolved. V gave up 7 bases and J gave up 9 bases, with 16 bases separating them. The CDR3 totals 13 residues.

The chain carries TRBV6-5 and TRBJ2-7; TRBD1 is a possible D gene (5 bases). This CDR3 comprises 14 residues. The germline V gene has CDR1 MNHEY and CDR2 SVGAGI. V lost 5 bases to trimming and J lost 6 bases, with 17 bases between them. The CDR3 protein is CASSPTRVRSEQYF. In DNA, the CDR3 is TGTGCCAGCAGTCCAACCAGGGTTCGAAGCGAGCAGTACTTC.

The chain has TRBV5-6 and TRBJ1-5; 8 nucleotides align to TRBD1. The CDR3 spans 13 residues. The J segment lost 9 bases and the V segment lost 3 bases, leaving 5 bases of the junction unmatched. Germline V gene data show CDR1 as SGHDT and CDR2 as YYEEEE. CDR3 coding DNA: TGTGCCAGCAGCTGGACCGGGACAGGGCCCCAGCATTTT. It codes for CASSWTGTGPQHF.

The chain is built from TRBV7-3 and TRBJ2-2; 8 bases match TRBD2. Germline V CDR1 and CDR2: SGHTA, FQGTGA. The J segment lost 1 base and the V segment lost 1 base, leaving 5 bases of the junction unmatched. CDR3 size: 17 residues. The CDR3 DNA is TGTGCCAGCAGCTTAAGGAGTCTAGCGGGGAACACCGGGGAGCTGTTTTTT. It is translated as CASSLRSLAGNTGELFF.

The chain is built from TRBV6-6 and TRBJ1-4; D may be TRBD1 (6 bases). V lost 7 bases to trimming and J lost 0 bases, with 12 bases between them. This CDR3 has 15 residues. In germline, CDR1 is MNHNY, CDR2 SVGAGI (reference sequence). CDR3 bases: TGTGCCAGCAAGAGGACAGACGCAACTAATGAAAAACTGTTTTTT. Its protein product is CASKRTDATNEKLFF.